The 14 T cell receptor beta chains listed next were all sequenced from one sample in a study of blood T cell repertoires in COVID-19. Some clones are missing from TCRdb's copy, which holds only in-frame ones; the method was immunoSEQ multiplex PCR. Of about 200,000 clones in the sample, about 86% were seen once. Source material: PBMCs or T cells enriched from blood (not recorded which). The source is a middle-aged woman with acute COVID-19.

This clone was recorded once. V usage is TRBV25-1 and J usage is TRBJ2-7, with D maybe TRBD1 (6 bases). This CDR3 is built from 16 residues. Looked up from germline, CDR1 is MGHDK and CDR2 is SYGVNS. V lost 10 bases to trimming and J lost 0 bases, with 22 bases between them. CDR3: CAKTGNEEDTSYEQYF. The CDR3 bases are TGTGCCAAAACAGGGAACGAGGAGGATACCTCCTACGAGCAGTACTTC.

The J gene is TRBJ2-2, the V gene TRBV9; possibly TRBD2 for D (5 bases). V lost 4 bases and J 6 bases, leaving 16 bases between the germline ends. This CDR3 spans 15 amino acids. In germline, CDR1 is SGDLS, CDR2 YYNGEE. This CDR3 is CASSPHRREAGELFF. In DNA, the CDR3 is TGTGCCAGCAGCCCCCATCGTCGGGAAGCCGGGGAGCTGTTTTTT.

The chain links TRBV6-6 to TRBJ1-5, with D perhaps matching TRBD1 (6 bases). V dropped 0 bases and J dropped 3 bases, with 12 bases sitting between them. The CDR3 runs to 16 residues. CDR1 is MNHNY, CDR2 SVGAGI, per germline (reference sequence). Here the CDR3 DNA reads TGTGCCAGCAGTTACTCGTGGCAGGGACACAATCAGCCCCAGCATTTT. The encoded protein is CASSYSWQGHNQPQHF.

This rearrangement joins TRBV6-5 to TRBJ2-2; 7 nucleotides agree with TRBD1. The CDR3 loop spans 15 amino acids. Unmatched junction bases numbered 9, after V lost 5 bases and J lost 6 bases. Germline loops: CDR1 MNHEY, CDR2 SVGAGI. Here the CDR3 reads CASSKRQGAAGELFF. The CDR3 DNA is TGTGCCAGCAGTAAACGACAGGGAGCCGCCGGGGAGCTGTTTTTT.

The gene calls are TRBV6-5 and TRBJ1-1; D unresolved. CDR1 MNHEY and CDR2 SVGAGI come from the germline V gene. The CDR3 covers 13 residues. Trimming took off 0 bases at V and 6 bases at J, with 8 bases between the two ends. CDR3 nucleotides: TGTGCCAGCAGTTACTCGTCGGGGTCTGAAGCTTTCTTT. Translating it yields CASSYSSGSEAFF.

This chain joins TRBV7-2 and TRBJ1-4; TRBD1 matches 11 bases. Per germline, CDR1 SGHTA and CDR2 FQGNSA. The CDR3 spans 14 residues. V lost 5 bases, J lost 10 bases, and 6 bases stayed unmatched. CDR3 coding DNA: TGTGCCAGCAGCACCCCTGGGACAGGGGGAAAACTGTTTTTT. Protein sequence: CASSTPGTGGKLFF.

The chain recombines TRBV28 with TRBJ1-6; tentative D call: TRBD1 (5 bases). This CDR3 is built from 15 residues. Germline assignment: CDR1 MDHEN and CDR2 SYDVKM. Trimming left V 5 bases short and J 7 bases short, with 15 bases between. The CDR3 is CASSTPGGWNSPLHF. CDR3 nucleotides: TGTGCCAGCAGTACCCCCGGGGGTTGGAATTCACCCCTCCACTTT.

The chain recombines TRBV4-3 with TRBJ2-2; perhaps TRBD2 as D (5 bases). Germline loops: CDR1 LGHNA, CDR2 YSLEER. The CDR3 has 14 amino acids. Trimming stripped 4 bases from V and 1 base from J, with 7 bases between. CDR3 sequence (DNA): TGCGCCAGCAGCCGAAGCGGGAACACCGGGGAGCTGTTTTTT. Translation: CASSRSGNTGELFF.

The genes are TRBV5-6 and TRBJ2-5, with D unclear. Germline values: CDR1 SGHDT, CDR2 YYEEEE. Trimming took 2 bases from V and 2 from J, leaving 10 bases between them. The CDR3 extends over 14 amino acids. CDR3 DNA: TGTGCCAGCAGCTTACCTTCCAGACAAGAGACCCAGTACTTC. The encoded protein is CASSLPSRQETQYF. Together with reference TRBV5-6 and TRBJ2-5, the CDR3 gives the full variable domain: DAGVTQSPTHLIKTRGQQVTLRCSPKSGHDTVSWYQQALGQGPQFIFQYYEEEERQRGNFPDRFSGHQFPNYSSELNVNALLLGDSALYLCASSLPSRQETQYFGPGTRLLVL.

The chain joins TRBV19 to TRBJ2-1; D gene unclear. The CDR3 loop spans 18 amino acids. CDR1 is LNHDA, CDR2 SQIVND, per germline (reference sequence). V lost 5 bases and J lost 0, with 20 bases in between. The DNA for the CDR3 is TGTGCCAGTAGTCACTCATCTTCCTTCGCGGCCTCCTACAATGAGCAGTTCTTC. Translation: CASSHSSSFAASYNEQFF.

The chain employs TRBV6-5 and TRBJ1-5, with D possibly being TRBD1 (5 bases). CDR1 is MNHEY and CDR2 is SVGAGI in the germline V gene. Trimming cost V 4 bases and J 7 bases, with 11 bases left between them. This CDR3 has 13 amino acids. The chain's CDR3 is CASSSAGHQPQHF. CDR3 coding DNA: TGTGCCAGCAGTTCGGCAGGGCACCAGCCCCAGCATTTT.

This clone was seen only once. A read error may account for a junction end that differs from germline. This sequence joins TRBV29-1 and TRBJ2-1; D might be TRBD2 (6 bases). CDR1 is SQVTM and CDR2 is ANQGSEA in the germline V gene. The CDR3 runs 9 residues. Here the CDR3 DNA reads TGCAGCGCTGGGGACTTGAGGATCTTC. It is translated as CSAGDLRIF.

The V call is TRBV5-1, the J call TRBJ2-5; the match to TRBD1 covers 8 bases. Per germline, CDR1 SGHRS and CDR2 YFSETQ. The V gene end was trimmed by 4 bases and the J gene end by 2 bases; junction bases not matched to a gene: 7. The CDR3 contains 15 residues. CDR3 sequence: CASSIQRTGQETQYF. CDR3 nucleotides: TGCGCCAGCAGCATCCAGAGGACAGGGCAAGAGACCCAGTACTTC.

This chain joins TRBV19 and TRBJ1-5; TRBD1 matches 7 bases. CDR1 and CDR2 from the germline V gene are LNHDA and SQIVND (reference sequence). V shed 5 bases, J shed 7 bases, and the junction held 8 bases outside the gene matches. CDR3 size: 14 residues. CDR3 nucleotide sequence: TGTGCCAGTAGTCGGGACAGCCGAGGCCAGCCCCAGCATTTT. This translates into CASSRDSRGQPQHF.